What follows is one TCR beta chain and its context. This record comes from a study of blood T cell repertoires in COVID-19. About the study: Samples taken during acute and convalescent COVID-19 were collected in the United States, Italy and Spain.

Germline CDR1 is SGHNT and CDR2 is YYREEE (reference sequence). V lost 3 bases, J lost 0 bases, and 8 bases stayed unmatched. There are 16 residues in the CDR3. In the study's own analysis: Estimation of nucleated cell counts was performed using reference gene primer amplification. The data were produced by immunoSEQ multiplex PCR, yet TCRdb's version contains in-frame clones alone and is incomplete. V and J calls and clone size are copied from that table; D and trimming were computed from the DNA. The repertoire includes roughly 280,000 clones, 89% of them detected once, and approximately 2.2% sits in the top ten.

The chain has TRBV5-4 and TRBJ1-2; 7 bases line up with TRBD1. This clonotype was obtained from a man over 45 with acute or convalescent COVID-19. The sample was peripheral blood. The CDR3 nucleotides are TGTGCCAGCAGCTGGGGACAGATCATGACTAACTATGGCTACACCTTC. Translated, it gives CASSWGQIMTNYGYTF.